This passage covers 27 T cell receptor beta chains from one sample sequenced in a study of blood T cell repertoires in COVID-19. Libraries were prepared by immunoSEQ multiplex PCR; TCRdb keeps only in-frame clonotypes and omits some of them. Here the sample spans under 90,000 clones, around nine tenths being singletons. Material: peripheral blood. The receptors here all came from a man between 65 and 80 years old with active or convalescent COVID-19.

The chain carries TRBV4-2 and TRBJ2-3; TRBD1 agrees at 10 bases. The CDR3 is made up of 16 amino acids. V was pared by 2 bases and J by 2 bases, with 4 bases of the junction left unmatched. Germline values: CDR1 LGHNA, CDR2 YNFKEQ. The CDR3 nucleotides read TGTGCCAGCAGCCAAACAGGGACAGGGGTCACAGATACGCAGTATTTT. It encodes CASSQTGTGVTDTQYF.

CDR3 DNA: TGCAGCGTTGGGCAGGGGTCATCAACTAATGAAAAACTGTTTTTT. Translating it yields CSVGQGSSTNEKLFF. V is TRBV29-1 and J is TRBJ1-4; perhaps TRBD1 as D (6 bases). This CDR3 is 15 amino acids long. Germline V gene lookup returns CDR1 SQVTM and CDR2 ANQGSEA. The ends were cut back, 4 bases at V and 0 bases at J, with 12 bases in the middle.

V is TRBV7-9 and J is TRBJ1-2; D might be TRBD1 (6 bases). This CDR3 has 15 residues. Germline lookup yields CDR1 SEHNR and CDR2 FQNEAQ (reference sequence). Trimming stripped 5 bases from V and 4 bases from J, with 17 bases between. The CDR3, as DNA: TGTGCCAGCAGCACCCTTCGAACAGGGCGCTATGGCTACACCTTC. Its protein product is CASSTLRTGRYGYTF.

V is TRBV15 and J is TRBJ1-5, with D possibly matching TRBD1 (5 bases). V lost 1 base and J lost 3, with 10 bases in between. The CDR3 sequence is 15 residues long. Germline V gives CDR1 LNHNV, CDR2 YYDKDF (reference sequence). CDR3: CATSRGPRVNQPQHF. In DNA form, the CDR3 reads TGTGCCACCAGCAGAGGGCCCAGGGTCAATCAGCCCCAGCATTTT.

The chain recombines TRBV24-1 with TRBJ2-2; unclear D gene. CDR1 and CDR2 (germline): KGHDR, SFDVKD. V was shortened by 3 bases and J by 5 bases, with 21 bases between the two germline ends. The CDR3 consists of 18 residues. CDR3 sequence reads: CATSDIPRLGRRTGELFF. As DNA, the CDR3 is TGTGCCACCAGTGATATCCCTCGTCTGGGCCGAAGGACCGGGGAGCTGTTTTTT.

The V gene is TRBV6-5, the J gene TRBJ1-1, with 7 bases lining up with TRBD1. Germline V gene lookup returns CDR1 MNHEY and CDR2 SVGAGI. With 4 bases clipped from V and 1 base from J, the junction kept 6 bases outside the gene matches. CDR3 length: 15 residues. The CDR3 loop is CASSFTGTANTEAFF. The CDR3 DNA follows: TGTGCCAGCAGTTTCACCGGGACAGCGAACACTGAAGCTTTCTTT.

This chain joins TRBV14 and TRBJ1-5; 8 bases map to TRBD1. This CDR3 is 12 amino acids long. Trimming removed 11 bases from V and 4 bases from J; junction bases left unmatched: 4. CDR1 is SGHDN and CDR2 is FVKESK in the germline V gene. The CDR3 nucleotides read TGTGCCCAGGGGGCGACTAATCAGCCCCAGCATTTT. It yields the protein CAQGATNQPQHF.

V is TRBV3-1 (or the pseudogene TRBV3-2) and J is TRBJ1-4, with 7 bases lining up with TRBD1. The CDR3 runs 15 residues. The germline V gene has CDR1 LGHDT and CDR2 YNNKEL (reference sequence). V trimming: 5 bases; J trimming: 3 bases; junction bases outside the gene matches: 6. This CDR3 reads CASSATGSANEKLFF. The CDR3 DNA follows: TGTGCCAGCAGCGCGACAGGGTCGGCTAATGAAAAACTGTTTTTT.

The genes are TRBV19 and TRBJ2-1; the D gene is possibly TRBD1 (5 bases). The CDR3 has 15 residues. The V gene lost 2 bases and the J gene lost 9 bases, with 17 bases spanning the gap. Germline CDR1 is LNHDA and CDR2 is SQIVND (reference sequence). The DNA of the CDR3 is TGTGCCAGTAGTATAAATGGGGCGCTTGAGGCTGAGCAGTTCTTC. It encodes CASSINGALEAEQFF.

This clone was detected a few times. The chain employs TRBV11-2 and TRBJ2-2; a possible D gene is TRBD1 (6 bases). The V gene's germline CDR1 is SGHAT and CDR2 FQNNGV. V was shortened by 3 bases and J by 6 bases, with 11 bases between the two germline ends. The CDR3 is 14 amino acids. CDR3 region: CASSFDRFSGELFF. The CDR3 DNA follows: TGTGCCAGCAGCTTCGACAGGTTTTCCGGGGAGCTGTTTTTT.

V gene TRBV4-1 combines with J gene TRBJ2-7, with 8 bases fitting TRBD2. V lost 0 bases to trimming and J lost 6 bases; unmatched junction nucleotides: 7. CDR1 is MGHRA and CDR2 is YSYEKL in the germline V gene. This CDR3 has 15 amino acids. CDR3 sequence: CASSQDRGGLSEQYF. In DNA form, the CDR3 reads TGCGCCAGCAGCCAAGACCGGGGGGGCCTTAGCGAGCAGTACTTC.

The rearrangement uses TRBV19 and TRBJ2-4, with 7 bases that match TRBD1. CDR1 LNHDA and CDR2 SQIVND come from the germline V gene (reference sequence). Germline trimming cut 7 bases from V and 5 bases from J; bases unmatched to any gene: 2. CDR3 length: 12 residues. CDR3 loop: CASTDRQNIQYF. CDR3 nucleotide sequence: TGTGCCAGTACGGACAGGCAAAACATTCAGTACTTC.

The chain recombines TRBV11-2 with TRBJ2-3; a possible D gene is TRBD2 (6 bases). The CDR3 has 13 residues. Germline V CDR1 and CDR2: SGHAT, FQNNGV. The V end lost 6 bases, the J end lost 6 bases, and 13 bases lay between the germline ends. The CDR3: CASSLTGGDTQYF. DNA for the CDR3: TGTGCCAGCAGTCTAACTGGGGGGGATACGCAGTATTTT.

The chain employs TRBV19 and TRBJ1-2; D may be TRBD1 (5 bases). The CDR3 covers 16 residues. V lost 0 bases and J 1 base, leaving 12 bases between the germline ends. Germline V lookup: CDR1 LNHDA, CDR2 SQIVND (reference sequence). CDR3 region: CASSIDLGQGNYGYTF. The DNA of the CDR3 is TGTGCCAGTAGTATAGATCTGGGGCAGGGTAACTATGGCTACACCTTC.

This chain connects TRBV7-2 to TRBJ1-3; tentative D call: TRBD1 (5 bases). Between the trimmed V and J ends, which lost 1 base and 7 bases, there was a span of 20 bases. The CDR3 runs to 17 residues. Looked up from germline, CDR1 is SGHTA and CDR2 is FQGNSA. This CDR3 is CASSLVGLGERGNTIYF. The CDR3 region has the DNA TGTGCCAGCAGCTTAGTTGGTTTGGGGGAACGGGGGAACACCATATATTTT.

J is TRBJ1-5 and V is TRBV19; TRBD1 might be the D (5 bases). Trimming took off 8 bases at V and 7 bases at J, with 12 bases between the two ends. The germline CDR1 and CDR2 sequences are LNHDA and SQIVND (reference sequence). The CDR3 covers 12 residues. CDR3 loop: CASGGTGQPQHF. DNA for the CDR3: TGTGCCAGTGGGGGGACCGGACAGCCCCAGCATTTT.

The chain recombines TRBV21-1 with TRBJ2-7; the DNA was not used to check the table's D call, TRBD1. TRBV21-1 is recorded as a pseudogene. This CDR3 has 19 amino acids. DNA for the CDR3: TGTGCCAGCAGCCGACCCGAGACTTTAGGGGACAGGGTAAACTACGAGCAGTACTTC. Translated, it gives CASSRPETLGDRVNYEQYF.

J is TRBJ2-3 and V is TRBV29-1, with TRBD2 identical over 10 bases. In germline, CDR1 is SQVTM, CDR2 ANQGSEA. Trimming cost V 7 bases and J 1 base; bases outside gene matches: 2. The CDR3 consists of 13 residues. The CDR3 sequence is CSAGTSGTDTQYF. The CDR3 nucleotides read TGCAGCGCCGGGACTAGCGGCACAGATACGCAGTATTTT.

The rearrangement links TRBV2 to TRBJ1-5, with 7 positions matching TRBD1. The germline V gene encodes CDR1 SNHLY and CDR2 FYNNEI. This CDR3 is built from 15 residues. V gave up 4 bases and J gave up 11 bases; unmatched junction bases: 14. The CDR3 coding sequence is TGTGCCAGCAGTGGGCCTAACAGGGGAGTTACGGCCCAGCATTTT. Its protein is CASSGPNRGVTAQHF.

The chain couples TRBV6-4 to TRBJ2-1, with TRBD2 matching 9 bases. The CDR3 is 13 residues long. CDR1 MRHNA and CDR2 SNTAGT come from the germline V gene. V dropped 6 bases and J dropped 10; count of bases not matched to a gene: 7. Here the CDR3 DNA reads TGTGCCAGCAGCCCAGCGGGGGGTCCCGAGCAGTTCTTC. Its translation: CASSPAGGPEQFF.

V usage is TRBV3-1 (or the pseudogene TRBV3-2) and J usage is TRBJ1-5; no reliable D call. CDR3 size: 13 residues. The V end lost 4 bases, the J end lost 5 bases, and 9 bases lay between the germline ends. Germline CDR1 LGHDT, CDR2 YNNKEL (reference sequence). The CDR3 region is CASSRYRDQPQHF. The CDR3 nucleotides read TGTGCCAGCAGCCGCTACCGGGATCAGCCCCAGCATTTT.

With respect to this clone: Other DNA variants within this sample encode the same CDR3. V usage is TRBV5-8 and J usage is TRBJ2-5; 8 bases fit TRBD1. Losses at the gene ends were 4 bases for V and 2 bases for J; bases not matched to a gene: 4. The CDR3 consists of 14 residues. CDR1 SGHTS and CDR2 YDEGEE come from the germline V gene. The chain's CDR3 is CASSPGQGQETQYF. CDR3 in DNA: TGTGCCAGCAGCCCAGGACAGGGTCAAGAGACCCAGTACTTC.

This chain links TRBV10-1 with TRBJ1-1; TRBD1 matches 7 bases. Germline assignment: CDR1 WNHNN and CDR2 SYGVQD (reference sequence). The CDR3 extends over 15 amino acids. The trim removed 4 bases at V and 0 bases at J, leaving 5 bases unmatched. The CDR3 reads CASSGQGGMNTEAFF. The DNA of the CDR3 is TGCGCCAGCAGTGGACAGGGAGGCATGAACACTGAAGCTTTCTTT.

This rearrangement joins TRBV3-1 (or the pseudogene TRBV3-2) to TRBJ1-6; 10 bases match TRBD1. V was clipped by 3 bases and J by 10 bases; unmatched bases: 3. Germline V gives CDR1 LGHDT, CDR2 YNNKEL (reference sequence). This CDR3 contains 14 residues. The CDR3 nucleotides read TGTGCCAGCAGCCATAGGACAGGGGGGTCACCCCTCCACTTT. Amino acid sequence: CASSHRTGGSPLHF.

This clone came up once. The chain combines TRBV7-2 with TRBJ1-1; 8 positions match TRBD1. The CDR3 is 14 amino acids. V shed 4 bases and J 1 base; nucleotides not matched to a gene: 2. Germline V lookup: CDR1 SGHTA, CDR2 FQGNSA. The DNA for the CDR3 is TGTGCCAGCAGCTCCGGACAGGGGAACACTGAAGCTTTCTTT. Translating gives CASSSGQGNTEAFF.

The CDR3 sequence is CASSLDGLGGYTF. The CDR3 DNA reads TGTGCCAGCAGCTTGGACGGACTAGGCGGCTACACCTTC. This chain links TRBV6-2 or TRBV6-3 with TRBJ1-2, with D hard to call. This CDR3 comprises 13 residues. V shed 6 bases and J shed 8 bases, with 16 bases lying between them. The germline CDR1 and CDR2 sequences are MNHEY and SVGEGT.

V is TRBV25-1 and J is TRBJ1-6, with TRBD1 matching 8 bases. This CDR3 region has 16 residues. Trimming at V came to 5 bases and at J to 0 bases, leaving 3 bases not matched to a gene. CDR1 and CDR2 (germline): MGHDK, SYGVNS. This chain's CDR3 is CASSQTGASYNSPLHF. For the CDR3, the DNA is TGTGCCAGCAGTCAGACAGGGGCCTCCTATAATTCACCCCTCCACTTT.